A selection of T cell receptor beta chains follows, all from one sample in a study of T cells in localized non-small cell lung cancer. Some clones are missing from TCRdb's copy, which holds only in-frame ones; the method was immunoSEQ multiplex PCR. The sample consists of about 26,000 clones, 75% to 90% of them appearing once. The material sequenced was peripheral blood, taken before any cancer treatment. All receptors come from a female donor over 55 with stage II squamous cell lung carcinoma. Each CDR3 is given with its conserved first and last residue. Each record gives: D gene, J gene, clone size, V gene, CDR3 protein, CDR3 DNA. The D gene is left open where the match is weak. Expanded clones are given a class, and other clones once, few, many or no size at all.

D gene: NA; J gene: TRBJ2-7; clone size: NA; V gene: TRBV28; CDR3 protein: CATDSPYEQYF; CDR3 DNA: TGTGCCACGGACAGCCCCTACGAGCAGTACTTC
D gene: NA; J gene: TRBJ1-4; clone size: NA; V gene: TRBV28; CDR3 protein: CASTLSRIGKLFF; CDR3 DNA: TGTGCCAGCACCTTAAGCCGGATTGGAAAACTGTTTTTT
D gene: NA; J gene: TRBJ1-1; clone size: once; V gene: TRBV28; CDR3 protein: CASSLQAPTEAFF; CDR3 DNA: TGTGCCAGCAGTTTACAGGCTCCGACTGAAGCTTTCTTT
D gene: TRBD1; J gene: TRBJ1-2; clone size: NA; V gene: TRBV29-1; CDR3 protein: CSVGGAGQAAF; CDR3 DNA: TGCAGCGTTGGGGGGGCAGGACAGGCTGCCTTC
D gene: TRBD1; J gene: TRBJ1-2; clone size: NA; V gene: TRBV6-6; CDR3 protein: CASSPLAGGLYGYTF; CDR3 DNA: TGTGCCAGCAGCCCCCTCGCAGGGGGCCTCTATGGCTACACCTTC
D gene: NA; J gene: TRBJ1-5; clone size: NA; V gene: TRBV7-2; CDR3 protein: CASSPGRVNQPQHF; CDR3 DNA: TGTGCCAGCAGCCCAGGGAGGGTGAATCAGCCCCAGCATTTT
D gene: NA; J gene: TRBJ2-5; clone size: NA; V gene: TRBV19; CDR3 protein: CASSPQARHQETQYF; CDR3 DNA: TGTGCCAGTAGCCCCCAAGCGAGACACCAAGAGACCCAGTACTTC
D gene: TRBD1; J gene: TRBJ1-2; clone size: once; V gene: TRBV28; CDR3 protein: CASSGGQGSYGYTF; CDR3 DNA: TGTGCCAGCAGTGGGGGACAGGGAAGCTATGGCTACACCTTC
D gene: NA; J gene: TRBJ1-2; clone size: once; V gene: TRBV19; CDR3 protein: CASSVAGDWSGYTF; CDR3 DNA: TGTGCCAGTAGTGTGGCAGGGGATTGGAGCGGCTACACCTTC
D gene: TRBD2; J gene: TRBJ2-7; clone size: NA; V gene: TRBV6-5; CDR3 protein: CANSITSGHLGQYF; CDR3 DNA: TGTGCCAACAGTATAACTAGCGGCCACCTTGGGCAGTACTTC
D gene: TRBD2; J gene: TRBJ2-4; clone size: NA; V gene: TRBV19; CDR3 protein: CASSSSGGNKNIQYF; CDR3 DNA: TGTGCCAGTAGTTCTAGCGGGGGGAACAAAAACATTCAGTACTTC
D gene: NA; J gene: TRBJ1-4; clone size: NA; V gene: TRBV6-1; CDR3 protein: CASSEVGAGHLFF; CDR3 DNA: TGTGCCAGCAGTGAAGTGGGGGCAGGGCATCTGTTTTTT
D gene: NA; J gene: TRBJ1-3; clone size: once; V gene: TRBV11-2; CDR3 protein: CASSLTRQQGRGNTIYF; CDR3 DNA: TGTGCCAGCAGCTTGACCAGACAACAGGGTAGGGGAAACACCATATATTTT
D gene: NA; J gene: TRBJ1-1; clone size: NA; V gene: TRBV6-5; CDR3 protein: CASRTGRMNTEAFF; CDR3 DNA: TGTGCCAGCAGAACAGGGAGGATGAACACTGAAGCTTTCTTT
D gene: NA; J gene: TRBJ1-1; clone size: NA; V gene: TRBV6-1; CDR3 protein: CASSVIQGNTEAFF; CDR3 DNA: TGTGCCAGCAGTGTGATACAGGGGAACACTGAAGCTTTCTTT
D gene: NA; J gene: TRBJ2-6; clone size: NA; V gene: TRBV9; CDR3 protein: CASSSLAGANVLTF; CDR3 DNA: TGTGCCAGCAGCTCGCTAGCGGGGGCCAACGTCCTGACTTTC
D gene: NA; J gene: TRBJ2-3; clone size: NA; V gene: TRBV28; CDR3 protein: CASSFLAGTDTQYF; CDR3 DNA: TGTGCCAGCAGTTTTCTCGCAGGCACAGATACGCAGTATTTT
D gene: NA; J gene: TRBJ2-2; clone size: NA; V gene: TRBV7-9; CDR3 protein: CASSLGGARATGELFF; CDR3 DNA: TGTGCCAGCAGCTTAGGGGGGGCGCGGGCCACCGGGGAGCTGTTTTTT
D gene: NA; J gene: TRBJ2-7; clone size: NA; V gene: TRBV27; CDR3 protein: CASSLDFSYEQYF; CDR3 DNA: TGTGCCAGCAGTTTAGACTTCTCCTACGAGCAGTACTTC
D gene: TRBD1; J gene: TRBJ2-3; clone size: once; V gene: TRBV6-5; CDR3 protein: CASSYVGTGLTDTQYF; CDR3 DNA: TGTGCCAGCAGTTACGTGGGGACAGGACTCACAGATACGCAGTATTTT
D gene: NA; J gene: TRBJ1-5; clone size: few; V gene: TRBV2; CDR3 protein: CASSGSELGNQPQHF; CDR3 DNA: TGTGCCAGCAGTGGTTCGGAGTTGGGCAATCAGCCCCAGCATTTT
D gene: NA; J gene: TRBJ2-1; clone size: NA; V gene: TRBV7-9; CDR3 protein: CASSSRAYNEQFF; CDR3 DNA: TGTGCCAGCAGCTCTCGCGCCTACAATGAGCAGTTCTTC
D gene: NA; J gene: TRBJ1-6; clone size: NA; V gene: TRBV5-1; CDR3 protein: CASSFESGSLTVTLHF; CDR3 DNA: TGCGCCAGCAGCTTCGAGAGTGGCAGCTTGACCGTAACCCTCCACTTT
D gene: NA; J gene: TRBJ1-5; clone size: NA; V gene: TRBV7-9; CDR3 protein: CASSFEGGSNQPQHF; CDR3 DNA: TGTGCCAGCAGCTTTGAAGGGGGTAGCAATCAGCCCCAGCATTTT
D gene: NA; J gene: TRBJ1-1; clone size: NA; V gene: TRBV30; CDR3 protein: CAWSPQERAFF; CDR3 DNA: TGTGCCTGGAGCCCTCAGGAGCGAGCTTTCTTT
D gene: NA; J gene: TRBJ2-5; clone size: once; V gene: TRBV5-1; CDR3 protein: CASSHGTAQYF; CDR3 DNA: TGCGCCAGCAGCCACGGCACGGCCCAGTACTTC
D gene: NA; J gene: TRBJ1-2; clone size: NA; V gene: TRBV4-3; CDR3 protein: CASSPGRDYGYTF; CDR3 DNA: TGCGCCAGCAGCCCCGGCAGGGACTATGGCTACACCTTC
D gene: NA; J gene: TRBJ1-1; clone size: NA; V gene: TRBV28; CDR3 protein: CASSPRAPRAFF; CDR3 DNA: TGTGCCAGCAGTCCCCGGGCGCCCCGGGCTTTCTTT
D gene: TRBD2; J gene: TRBJ2-2; clone size: NA; V gene: TRBV18; CDR3 protein: CASSPAGGNTGELFF; CDR3 DNA: TGTGCCAGCTCACCAGCGGGGGGGAACACCGGGGAGCTGTTTTTT
D gene: NA; J gene: TRBJ1-3; clone size: NA; V gene: TRBV5-1; CDR3 protein: CASSFDEGRNTIYF; CDR3 DNA: TGCGCCAGCAGCTTTGATGAGGGGAGAAACACCATATATTTT